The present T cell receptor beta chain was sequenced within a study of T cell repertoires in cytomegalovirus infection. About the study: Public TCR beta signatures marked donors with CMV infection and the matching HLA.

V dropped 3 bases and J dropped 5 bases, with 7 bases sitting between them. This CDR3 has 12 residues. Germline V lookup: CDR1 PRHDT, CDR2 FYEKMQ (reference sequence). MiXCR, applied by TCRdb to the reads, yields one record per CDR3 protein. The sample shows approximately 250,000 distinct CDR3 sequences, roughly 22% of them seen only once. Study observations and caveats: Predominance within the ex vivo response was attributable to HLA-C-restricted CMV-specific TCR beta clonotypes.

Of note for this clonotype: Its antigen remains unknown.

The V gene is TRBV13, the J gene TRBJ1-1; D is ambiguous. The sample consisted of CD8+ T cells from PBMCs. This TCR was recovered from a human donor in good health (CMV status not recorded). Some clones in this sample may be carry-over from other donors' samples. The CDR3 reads CASSFEYTEAFF. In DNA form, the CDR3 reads TGTGCCAGCAGCTTTGAATATACTGAAGCTTTCTTT.